This T cell receptor (beta chain) was sequenced in a study of cytomegalovirus exposure and HLA in healthy donors. Study observations and caveats: In vitro, a few CMV-associated chains proved specific for CMV antigens.

J was trimmed by 3 bases and V by 0 bases; bases with no gene match: 2. The length of the CDR3 is 15 residues. Per germline, CDR1 SGDLS and CDR2 YYNGEE. Turning to this clone: Its antigen remains unknown. Other DNA sequences within the sample encode an identical CDR3.

Some clones are missing from TCRdb's copy, which holds only in-frame ones; the method was immunoSEQ multiplex PCR. The data hold roughly 260,000 clones, with approximately 87% observed a single time. The source material was PBMCs. This sequence was found in a young man in good health and CMV-seronegative. V and J are TRBV9 and TRBJ2-7; 11 nucleotides line up with TRBD2. The CDR3 sequence is CASSVASGGSYEQYF. In DNA, the CDR3 is TGTGCCAGCAGCGTAGCTAGCGGGGGGAGCTACGAGCAGTACTTC.